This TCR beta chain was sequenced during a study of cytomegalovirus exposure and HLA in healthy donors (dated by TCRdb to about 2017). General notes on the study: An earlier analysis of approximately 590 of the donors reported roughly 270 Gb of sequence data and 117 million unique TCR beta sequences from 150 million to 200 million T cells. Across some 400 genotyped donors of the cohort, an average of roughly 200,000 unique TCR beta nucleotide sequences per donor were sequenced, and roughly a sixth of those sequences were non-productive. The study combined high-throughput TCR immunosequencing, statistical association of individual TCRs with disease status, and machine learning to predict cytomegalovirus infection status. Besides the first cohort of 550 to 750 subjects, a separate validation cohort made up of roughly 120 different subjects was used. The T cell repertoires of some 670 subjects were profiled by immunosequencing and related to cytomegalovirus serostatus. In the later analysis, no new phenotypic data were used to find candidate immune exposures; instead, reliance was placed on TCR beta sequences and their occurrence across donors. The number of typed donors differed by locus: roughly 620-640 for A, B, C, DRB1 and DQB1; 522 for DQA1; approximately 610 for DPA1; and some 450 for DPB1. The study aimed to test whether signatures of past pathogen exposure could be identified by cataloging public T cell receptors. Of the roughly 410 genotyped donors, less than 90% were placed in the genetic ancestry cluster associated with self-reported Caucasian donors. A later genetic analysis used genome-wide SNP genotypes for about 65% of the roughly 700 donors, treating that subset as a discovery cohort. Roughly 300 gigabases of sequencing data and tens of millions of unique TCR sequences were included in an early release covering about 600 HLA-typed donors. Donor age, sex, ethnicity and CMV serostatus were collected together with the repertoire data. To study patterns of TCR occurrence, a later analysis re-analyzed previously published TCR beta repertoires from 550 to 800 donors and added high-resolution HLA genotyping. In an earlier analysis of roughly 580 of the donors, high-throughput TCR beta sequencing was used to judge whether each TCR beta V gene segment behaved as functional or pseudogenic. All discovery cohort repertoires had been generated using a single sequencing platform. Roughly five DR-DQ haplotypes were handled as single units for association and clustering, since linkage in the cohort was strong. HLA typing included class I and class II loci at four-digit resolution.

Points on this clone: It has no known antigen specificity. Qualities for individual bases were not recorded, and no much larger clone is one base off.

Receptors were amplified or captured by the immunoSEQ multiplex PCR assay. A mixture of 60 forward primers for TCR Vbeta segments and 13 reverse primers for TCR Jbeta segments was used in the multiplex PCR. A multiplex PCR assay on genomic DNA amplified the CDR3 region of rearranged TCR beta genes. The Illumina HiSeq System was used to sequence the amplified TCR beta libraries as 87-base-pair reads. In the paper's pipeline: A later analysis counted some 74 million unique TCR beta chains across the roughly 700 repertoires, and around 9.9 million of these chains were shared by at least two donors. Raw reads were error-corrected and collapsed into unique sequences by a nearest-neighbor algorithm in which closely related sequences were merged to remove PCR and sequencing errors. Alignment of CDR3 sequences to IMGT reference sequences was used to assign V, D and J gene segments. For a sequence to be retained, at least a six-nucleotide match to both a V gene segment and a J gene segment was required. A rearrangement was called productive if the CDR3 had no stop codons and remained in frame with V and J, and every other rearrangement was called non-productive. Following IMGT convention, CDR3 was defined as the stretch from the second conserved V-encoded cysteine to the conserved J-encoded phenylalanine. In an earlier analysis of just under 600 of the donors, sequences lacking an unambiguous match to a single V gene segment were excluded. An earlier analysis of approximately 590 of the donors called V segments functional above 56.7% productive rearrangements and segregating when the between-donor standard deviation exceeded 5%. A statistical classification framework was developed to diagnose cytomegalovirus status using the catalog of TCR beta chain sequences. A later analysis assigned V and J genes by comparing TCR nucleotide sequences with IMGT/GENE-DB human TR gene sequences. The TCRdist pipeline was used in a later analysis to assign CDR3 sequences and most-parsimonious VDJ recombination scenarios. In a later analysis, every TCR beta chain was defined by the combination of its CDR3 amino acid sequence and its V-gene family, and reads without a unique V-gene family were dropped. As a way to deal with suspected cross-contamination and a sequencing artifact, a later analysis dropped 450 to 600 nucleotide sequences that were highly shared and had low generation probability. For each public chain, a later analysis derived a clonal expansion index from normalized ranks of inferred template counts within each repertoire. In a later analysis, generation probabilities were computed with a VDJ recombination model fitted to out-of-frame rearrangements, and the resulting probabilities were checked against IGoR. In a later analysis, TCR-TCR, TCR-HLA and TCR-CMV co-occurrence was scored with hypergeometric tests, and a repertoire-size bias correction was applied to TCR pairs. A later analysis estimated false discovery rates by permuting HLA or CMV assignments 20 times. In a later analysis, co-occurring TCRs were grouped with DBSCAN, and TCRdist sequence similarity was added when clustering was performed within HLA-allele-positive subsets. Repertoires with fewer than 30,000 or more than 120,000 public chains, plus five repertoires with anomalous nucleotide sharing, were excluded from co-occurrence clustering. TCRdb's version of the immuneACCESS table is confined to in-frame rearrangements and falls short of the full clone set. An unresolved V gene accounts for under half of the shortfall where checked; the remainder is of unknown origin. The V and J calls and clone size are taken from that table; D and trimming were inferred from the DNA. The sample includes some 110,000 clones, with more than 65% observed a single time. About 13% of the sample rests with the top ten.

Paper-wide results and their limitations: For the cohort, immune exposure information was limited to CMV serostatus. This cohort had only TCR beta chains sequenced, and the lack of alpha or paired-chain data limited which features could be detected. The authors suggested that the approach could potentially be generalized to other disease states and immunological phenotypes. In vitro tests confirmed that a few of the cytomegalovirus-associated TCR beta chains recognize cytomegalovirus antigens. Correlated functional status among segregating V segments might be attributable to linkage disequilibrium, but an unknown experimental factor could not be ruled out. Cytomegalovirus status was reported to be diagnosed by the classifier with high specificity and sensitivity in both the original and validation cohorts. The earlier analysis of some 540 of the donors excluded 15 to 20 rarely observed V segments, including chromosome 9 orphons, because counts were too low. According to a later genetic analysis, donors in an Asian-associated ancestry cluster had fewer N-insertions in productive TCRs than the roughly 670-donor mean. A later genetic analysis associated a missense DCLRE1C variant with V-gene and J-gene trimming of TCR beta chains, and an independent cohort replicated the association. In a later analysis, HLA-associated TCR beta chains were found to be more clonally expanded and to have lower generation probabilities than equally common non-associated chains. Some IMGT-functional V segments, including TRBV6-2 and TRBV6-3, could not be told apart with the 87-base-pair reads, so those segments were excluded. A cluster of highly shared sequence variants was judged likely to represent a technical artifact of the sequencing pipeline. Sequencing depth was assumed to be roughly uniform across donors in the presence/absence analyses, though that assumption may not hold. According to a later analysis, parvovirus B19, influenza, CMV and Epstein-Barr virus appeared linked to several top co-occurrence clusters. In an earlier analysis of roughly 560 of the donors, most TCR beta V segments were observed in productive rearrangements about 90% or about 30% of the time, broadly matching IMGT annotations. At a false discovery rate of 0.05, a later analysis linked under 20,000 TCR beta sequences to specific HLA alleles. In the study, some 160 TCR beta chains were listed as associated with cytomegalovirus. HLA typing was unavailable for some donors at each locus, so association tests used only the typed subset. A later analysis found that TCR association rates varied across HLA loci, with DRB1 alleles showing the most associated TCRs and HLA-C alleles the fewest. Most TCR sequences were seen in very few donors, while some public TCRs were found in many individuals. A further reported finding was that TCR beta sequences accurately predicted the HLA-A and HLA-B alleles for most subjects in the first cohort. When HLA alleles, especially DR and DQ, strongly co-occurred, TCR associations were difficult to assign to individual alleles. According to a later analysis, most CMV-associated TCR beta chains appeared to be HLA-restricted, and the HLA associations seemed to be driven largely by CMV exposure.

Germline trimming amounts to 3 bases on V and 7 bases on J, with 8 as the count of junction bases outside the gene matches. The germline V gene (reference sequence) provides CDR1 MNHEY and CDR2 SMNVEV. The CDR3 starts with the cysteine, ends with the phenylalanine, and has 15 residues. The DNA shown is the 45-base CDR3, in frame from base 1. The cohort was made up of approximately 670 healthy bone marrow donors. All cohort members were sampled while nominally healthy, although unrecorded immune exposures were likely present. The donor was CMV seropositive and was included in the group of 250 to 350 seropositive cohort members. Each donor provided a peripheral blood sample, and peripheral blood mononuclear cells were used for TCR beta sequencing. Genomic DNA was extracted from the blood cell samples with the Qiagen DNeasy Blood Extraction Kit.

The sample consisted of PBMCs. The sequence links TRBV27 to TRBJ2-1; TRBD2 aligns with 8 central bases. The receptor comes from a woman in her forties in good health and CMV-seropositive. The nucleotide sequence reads TGTGCCAGCAGTTTCTCGGGGGGGAGGGTGAATGAGCAGTTCTTC. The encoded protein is CASSFSGGRVNEQFF.